The present T cell receptor (beta chain) was sequenced within a study of CD8+ T cells in alopecia areata. Sequencing used cDNA as its template, made by extracting RNA and reverse transcribing it. The table came from immunoSEQ multiplex PCR; TCRdb's copy has only in-frame clones and leaves some out. Of approximately 65,000 clones in the sample, under 55% were seen once. Collection of lesional scalp punch biopsies and peripheral blood was performed in alopecia areata patients. In germline, CDR1 is LNHDA, CDR2 SQIVND (reference sequence). The trim removed 4 bases at V and 0 bases at J, leaving 10 bases unmatched. The CDR3 sequence is 17 residues long.

The chain links TRBV19 to TRBJ1-1; 8 bases line up with TRBD1. The sample consisted of CD8+ T cells sorted from blood, taken at week 0. The receptor was derived from a human donor with alopecia areata. For the CDR3, the DNA is TGTGCCAGTAGTACTTCAACAGGGGGTTGGGTGAACACTGAAGCTTTCTTT. This translates into CASSTSTGGWVNTEAFF.